This T cell receptor (beta chain) was identified during a study of immune cell composition in non-small cell lung cancer. Some clones are missing from TCRdb's copy, which holds only in-frame ones; the method was immunoSEQ multiplex PCR. Of thousands of clones detected, roughly 74% appear once; the ten largest clones hold over 13%. About this clone: The antigen is undetermined.

Points from the study as a whole: Smoking pack-years did not significantly correlate with tumour TCR-beta clonality.

V lost 0 bases and J 7 bases, leaving 19 bases between the germline ends. The CDR3 has 17 residues. Germline V gives CDR1 LNHDA, CDR2 SQIVND (reference sequence). Sequencing used lung tumor tissue. V and J are TRBV19 and TRBJ2-1; D gene unclear. This receptor was taken from a human donor with non-small cell lung cancer. The CDR3 spells CASSIDPYRKNRNEQFF. As DNA, the CDR3 is TGTGCCAGTAGTATAGATCCCTATCGAAAAAACCGGAATGAGCAGTTCTTC.